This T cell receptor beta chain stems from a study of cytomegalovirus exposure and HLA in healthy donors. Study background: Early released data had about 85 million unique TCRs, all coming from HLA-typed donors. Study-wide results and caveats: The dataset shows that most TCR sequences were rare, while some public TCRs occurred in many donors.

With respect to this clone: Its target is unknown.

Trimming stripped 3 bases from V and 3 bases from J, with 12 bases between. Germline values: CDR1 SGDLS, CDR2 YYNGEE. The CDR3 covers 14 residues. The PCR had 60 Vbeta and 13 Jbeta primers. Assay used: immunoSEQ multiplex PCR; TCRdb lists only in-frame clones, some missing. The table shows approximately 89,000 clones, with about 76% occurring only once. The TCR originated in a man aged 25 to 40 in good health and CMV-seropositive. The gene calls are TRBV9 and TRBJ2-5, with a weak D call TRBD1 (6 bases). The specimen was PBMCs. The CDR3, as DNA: TGTGCCAGCAGCGGGGAGCAGGGGAAAGAGACCCAGTACTTC. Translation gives CASSGEQGKETQYF. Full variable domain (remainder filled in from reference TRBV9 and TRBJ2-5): DSGVTQTPKHLITATGQRVTLRCSPRSGDLSVYWYQQSLDQGLQFLIQYYNGEERAKGNILERFSAQQFPDLHSELNLSSLELGDSALYFCASSGEQGKETQYFGPGTRLLVL.